These 24 T cell receptor beta chains share one sample of origin, sequenced in a study of blood T cell repertoires in COVID-19. Generated by immunoSEQ multiplex PCR, the TCRdb table keeps only in-frame clones and is missing some. The sample records 200,000 to 300,000 clones, 80% to 90% being singletons. Sequencing was done on a sample of peripheral blood. All receptors derive from a woman aged 50 to 60 with acute or convalescent COVID-19.

V and J are TRBV3-1 (or the pseudogene TRBV3-2) and TRBJ1-6; D gene unclear. Germline V gene lookup returns CDR1 LGHDT and CDR2 YNNKEL (reference sequence). The CDR3 sequence is 17 residues long. Deletions cut 4 bases from V and 3 bases from J, with 16 bases between. The DNA of the CDR3 is TGTGCCAGCAGCCCCTTCCTTGATGGAGGCTATAATTCACCCCTCCACTTT. As protein: CASSPFLDGGYNSPLHF.

The V call is TRBV15, the J call TRBJ2-5, with 9 bases identical to TRBD2. J lost 2 bases, V lost 0 bases, and 7 bases had no gene match. Germline V gene sequence: CDR1 LNHNV, CDR2 YYDKDF (reference sequence). The CDR3 has 17 residues. The CDR3 sequence: CATSRDYRAGGQETQYF. Written as DNA, the CDR3 is TGTGCCACCAGCAGAGATTACCGAGCGGGAGGACAAGAGACCCAGTACTTC.

The chain employs TRBV9 and TRBJ2-1, with 10 bases that match TRBD2. The trim removed 4 bases at V and 6 bases at J, leaving 7 bases unmatched. Germline values: CDR1 SGDLS, CDR2 YYNGEE. The CDR3 extends over 15 amino acids. This chain's CDR3 is CASSTHSGRLNEQFF. The CDR3 nucleotides read TGTGCCAGCAGCACCCATAGCGGGAGGCTCAATGAGCAGTTCTTC.

The CDR3 region has the DNA TGTGCCAGCAGCTTACAAGCGGGAGCCACCGGGGAGACCCAGTACTTC. Protein product: CASSLQAGATGETQYF. The chain has TRBV7-9 and TRBJ2-5; 8 bases match TRBD2. The germline V gene encodes CDR1 SEHNR and CDR2 FQNEAQ (reference sequence). The CDR3 length is 16 residues. V trimming: 2 bases; J trimming: 5 bases; junction bases outside the gene matches: 10.

This sequence joins TRBV7-2 and TRBJ1-1, with D unresolved. Per the germline V gene, CDR1 is SGHTA and CDR2 is FQGNSA. This CDR3 region has 17 residues. V gave up 3 bases and J gave up 5 bases, with 22 bases separating them. The DNA for the CDR3 is TGTGCCAGCAGCTTGATCACCCGGAGGATCGTGGGGACTGAAGCTTTCTTT. It translates to CASSLITRRIVGTEAFF.

This sequence joins TRBV27 and TRBJ2-2; D is possibly TRBD1 (5 bases). Trimming took 4 bases from V and 3 from J, leaving 15 bases between them. The V gene's germline CDR1 is MNHEY and CDR2 SMNVEV (reference sequence). CDR3 length: 16 amino acids. The CDR3 loop reads CASSSRTQDYTGELFF. CDR3 sequence (DNA): TGTGCCAGCAGTTCCCGGACACAGGATTACACCGGGGAGCTGTTTTTT.

The chain employs TRBV19 and TRBJ1-5; the D gene is possibly TRBD1 (6 bases). V was cut by 9 bases and J by 0 bases, with 12 bases left in between. From germline, CDR1 is LNHDA and CDR2 SQIVND (reference sequence). The CDR3 runs to 14 residues. This CDR3 reads CASDRLYSNQPQHF. Written as DNA, the CDR3 is TGTGCCAGCGACAGGCTTTATAGCAATCAGCCCCAGCATTTT.

In its sample, this clone was seen once. The chain carries TRBV19 and TRBJ2-1, with TRBD2 as a possible D gene (6 bases). The CDR3 is 15 residues long. Germline V CDR1 and CDR2: LNHDA, SQIVND (reference sequence). Trimming left V 7 bases short and J 5 bases short, with 18 bases between. The CDR3 nucleotides read TGTGCCAGTAAGGAGGGTGGACACCCCGACAATGAGCAGTTCTTC. The encoded protein is CASKEGGHPDNEQFF. The complete variable domain, with remaining parts taken from reference TRBV19 and TRBJ2-1, reads DGGITQSPKYLFRKEGQNVTLSCEQNLNHDAMYWYRQDPGQGLRLIYYSQIVNDFQKGDIAEGYSVSREKKESFPLTVTSAQKNPTAFYLCASKEGGHPDNEQFFGPGTRLTVL.

J is TRBJ2-1 and V is TRBV7-2; 9 nucleotides agree with TRBD2. Germline V gene lookup returns CDR1 SGHTA and CDR2 FQGNSA. CDR3 length: 15 amino acids. Unmatched junction bases numbered 4, after V lost 5 bases and J lost 2 bases. CDR3 sequence (DNA): TGTGCCAGCAGCATGGGACTAGCAGCCTACAATGAGCAGTTCTTC. It yields the protein CASSMGLAAYNEQFF. Supplemented by reference TRBV7-2 and TRBJ2-1, the full variable domain reads GAGVSQSPSNKVTEKGKDVELRCDPISGHTALYWYRQSLGQGLEFLIYFQGNSAPDKSGLPSDRFSAERTGGSVSTLTIQRTQQEDSAVYLCASSMGLAAYNEQFFGPGTRLTVL.

Written as DNA, the CDR3 is TGTGCCAGCAGTTTATGGGCGGGAGGCCCCTACGAGCAGTACTTC. Amino acid sequence: CASSLWAGGPYEQYF. The V gene is TRBV28, the J gene TRBJ2-7; TRBD2 matches 8 bases. The CDR3 covers 15 residues. Germline lookup yields CDR1 MDHEN and CDR2 SYDVKM. V lost 0 bases and J lost 2; bases outside the gene matches: 3.

The rearrangement links TRBV23-1 to TRBJ1-1; 7 positions match TRBD1. TRBV23-1 is an open reading frame, and its role is uncertain. After removal of 1 base from V and 0 bases from J, the junction contained 8 bases not matched to a gene. This CDR3 region has 17 residues. The CDR3 loop reads CASSQLSQGDLNTEAFF. CDR3 DNA sequence: TGCGCCAGCAGTCAATTGTCTCAGGGGGACTTGAACACTGAAGCTTTCTTT.

The genes are TRBV7-2 and TRBJ2-3, with unresolved D. There are 13 residues in the CDR3. Per the germline V gene, CDR1 is SGHTA and CDR2 is FQGNSA. V was shortened by 5 bases and J by 5 bases, with 11 bases between the two germline ends. The CDR3 DNA reads TGTGCCAGCAGCGCCCCGGTGGTAGATACGCAGTATTTT. Residues: CASSAPVVDTQYF.

This chain links TRBV7-9 with TRBJ1-5; perhaps TRBD1 as D (5 bases). This CDR3 has 15 residues. Germline CDR1 SEHNR, CDR2 FQNEAQ (reference sequence). The ends were cut back, 4 bases at V and 7 bases at J, with 17 bases in the middle. The CDR3 here is CASSSSRDLRQPQHF. The CDR3, as DNA: TGTGCCAGCAGCTCCTCAAGGGACTTACGACAGCCCCAGCATTTT.

The gene calls are TRBV28 and TRBJ1-5, with 10 positions matching TRBD1. V lost 4 bases and J lost 3; bases outside the gene matches: 6. CDR3 length: 16 residues. The germline V gene has CDR1 MDHEN and CDR2 SYDVKM. CDR3 region: CASSSPTGGSNQPQHF. DNA of the CDR3: TGTGCCAGCAGTTCCCCGACAGGGGGCTCCAATCAGCCCCAGCATTTT.

The V and J genes are TRBV7-8 and TRBJ2-7, with D maybe TRBD2 (5 bases). V lost 5 bases and J 2 bases, leaving 16 bases between the germline ends. This CDR3 is built from 15 residues. CDR1 SGHVS and CDR2 FQNEAQ come from the germline V gene. The DNA of the CDR3 is TGTGCCAGCAGCCCCAGGCGGGTAGGGCCCTACGAGCAGTACTTC. This gives the protein CASSPRRVGPYEQYF.

The V call is TRBV28, the J call TRBJ1-4; TRBD1 aligns across 7 bases. Germline V gives CDR1 MDHEN, CDR2 SYDVKM. The V and J ends lost 5 bases and 7 bases, in that order; junction bases with no gene match: 13. The CDR3 totals 16 residues. For the CDR3, the DNA is TGTGCCAGCAGTCCTACAGGGGAGGTGGGCTTTGAAAAACTGTTTTTT. It codes for CASSPTGEVGFEKLFF.

This chain joins TRBV6-2 or TRBV6-3 and TRBJ1-1; the D gene is possibly TRBD1 (6 bases). The CDR3 loop spans 15 amino acids. The V end lost 6 bases, the J end lost 4 bases, and 18 bases lay between the germline ends. Germline-derived CDR1 and CDR2 are MNHEY and SVGEGT. This CDR3 reads CASSSAWGRSTEAFF. The CDR3 DNA is TGTGCCAGCAGCTCCGCGTGGGGGCGTTCCACTGAAGCTTTCTTT.

The J gene is TRBJ1-4, the V gene TRBV5-4; D possibly corresponds to TRBD1 (6 bases). The CDR3 has 16 amino acids. Germline-derived CDR1 and CDR2 are SGHNT and YYREEE (reference sequence). V was shortened by 4 bases and J by 7 bases, with 20 bases between the two germline ends. As DNA, the CDR3 is TGTGCCAGCAGCCGGGAAGTAACAGGGAGGGGTGAAAAACTGTTTTTT. Translated: CASSREVTGRGEKLFF.

The rearrangement uses TRBV3-1 (or the pseudogene TRBV3-2) and TRBJ2-7, with a possible D match to TRBD2 (6 bases). Germline V lookup: CDR1 LGHDT, CDR2 YNNKEL (reference sequence). The CDR3 has 14 amino acids. Trimming pared 4 bases from V and 1 base from J, leaving 11 bases between. The CDR3 DNA reads TGTGCCAGCAGCCGCGGGATAGTTTCCTACGAGCAGTACTTC. Amino acids: CASSRGIVSYEQYF.

The J gene is TRBJ2-1, the V gene TRBV29-1; a possible D gene is TRBD2 (6 bases). The germline gives CDR1 SQVTM, CDR2 ANQGSEA. V was clipped by 8 bases and J by 2 bases, with 13 bases between them. The CDR3 is 13 residues long. DNA for the CDR3: TGCAGCTTCCGGGACTGGACCTACAATGAGCAGTTCTTC. The encoded protein is CSFRDWTYNEQFF.

This chain links TRBV12-3 or TRBV12-4 with TRBJ1-4; the D is unclear. Trimming removed 3 bases from V and 7 bases from J, with 9 bases in between. This CDR3 has 13 amino acids. The CDR3 DNA reads as TGTGCCAGCAGTTTTTCGGTTTTTGAAAAACTGTTTTTT. This sequence encodes CASSFSVFEKLFF.

The rearrangement uses TRBV25-1 and TRBJ2-7; D ambiguous. The CDR3 spans 14 residues. CDR1 is MGHDK, CDR2 SYGVNS, per germline. V was pared by 1 base and J by 3 bases, with 10 bases between. CDR3 DNA sequence: TGTGCCAGCAGTGAATCAGGTGCCCTCTACGAGCAGTACTTC. Translating it yields CASSESGALYEQYF.

CDR3 region: CATSDYGTGFGYTF. The CDR3 DNA sequence: TGTGCCACCAGTGATTACGGGACAGGGTTTGGCTACACCTTC. The chain carries TRBV24-1 and TRBJ1-2, with 9 nucleotides matching TRBD1. The germline CDR1 and CDR2 sequences are KGHDR and SFDVKD. The CDR3 consists of 14 residues. V lost 2 bases, J lost 7 bases, and 4 bases stayed unmatched.

The chain recombines TRBV6-6 with TRBJ1-2, with D maybe TRBD1 (6 bases). CDR3 length equals 15 residues. Germline lookup yields CDR1 MNHNY and CDR2 SVGAGI (reference sequence). The germline V and J ends were trimmed by 2 bases and 4 bases, with 14 bases remaining between them. Written as DNA, the CDR3 is TGTGCCAGCAGTTACGGTCAGGGGTTTTCCTATGGCTACACCTTC. This sequence encodes CASSYGQGFSYGYTF.